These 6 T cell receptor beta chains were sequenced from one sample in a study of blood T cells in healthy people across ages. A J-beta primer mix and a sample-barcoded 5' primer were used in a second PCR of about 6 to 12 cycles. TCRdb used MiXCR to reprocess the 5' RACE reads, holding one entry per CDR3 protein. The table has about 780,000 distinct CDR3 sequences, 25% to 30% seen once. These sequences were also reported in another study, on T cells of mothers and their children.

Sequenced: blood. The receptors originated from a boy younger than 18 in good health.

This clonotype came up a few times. CDR3 bases: TGCGCCAGCAGCTTGGGGGCCACCGCTAATGAAAAACTGTTTTTT. The encoded protein is CASSLGATANEKLFF. The J gene is TRBJ1-4, the V gene TRBV5-1; no reliable D call. Trimming shortened V by 0 bases and J by 3 bases, and 9 bases separated the two germline ends. CDR1 is SGHRS and CDR2 is YFSETQ in the germline V gene. The CDR3 runs 15 residues.

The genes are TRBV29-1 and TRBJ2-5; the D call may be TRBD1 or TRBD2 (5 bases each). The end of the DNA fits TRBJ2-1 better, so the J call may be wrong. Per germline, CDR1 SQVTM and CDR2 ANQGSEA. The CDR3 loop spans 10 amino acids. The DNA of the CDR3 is TGCAGCGTTGAAAATGGGGGGCAGTTCTTC. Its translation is CSVENGGQFF.

CDR3 loop: CASSQDNNSVIMSYEQYF. The CDR3 bases are TGTGCCAGCAGCCAAGATAATAACTCAGTGATAATGTCCTACGAGCAGTACTTC. V usage is TRBV14 and J usage is TRBJ2-7; no clear D. Germline V gene sequence: CDR1 SGHDN, CDR2 FVKESK. CDR3 length equals 18 residues. Deletions cut 0 bases from V and 1 base from J, with 19 bases between.

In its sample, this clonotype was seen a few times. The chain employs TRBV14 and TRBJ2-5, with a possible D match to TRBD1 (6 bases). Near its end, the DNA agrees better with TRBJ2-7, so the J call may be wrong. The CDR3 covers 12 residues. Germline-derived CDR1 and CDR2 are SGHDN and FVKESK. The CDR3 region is CASSPSRGEQYF. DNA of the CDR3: TGTGCCAGCAGCCCCTCCAGGGGCGAGCAGTACTTC.

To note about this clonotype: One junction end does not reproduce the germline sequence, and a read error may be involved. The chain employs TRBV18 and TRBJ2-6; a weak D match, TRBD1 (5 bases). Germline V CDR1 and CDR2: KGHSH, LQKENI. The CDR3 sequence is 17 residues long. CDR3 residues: CASSPTGDGSGANVPTF. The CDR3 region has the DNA TGTGCCAGCTCCCCTACAGGTGATGGTTCTGGGGCCAACGTCCCGACTTTC.

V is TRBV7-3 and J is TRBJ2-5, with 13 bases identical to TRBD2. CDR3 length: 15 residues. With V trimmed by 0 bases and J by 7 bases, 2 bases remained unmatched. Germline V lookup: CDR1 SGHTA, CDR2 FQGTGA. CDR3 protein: CASSLTGLAGTTQYF. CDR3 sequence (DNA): TGTGCCAGCAGCTTAACGGGACTAGCGGGGACGACCCAGTACTTC.